The 8 T cell receptor beta chains presented below share a single source sample, sequenced in a study of CD8 T cells in ankylosing spondylitis. Study observations and caveats: Made up of about eight highly homologous variants, a TCR beta motif appeared characteristic of ankylosing spondylitis blood.

MiXCR, applied by TCRdb to the 5' RACE reads, yields one record per CDR3 protein. The sample includes about 450,000 distinct CDR3 sequences, around 26% of them seen just once. These TCRs are of unknown antigen specificity. Sample: blood, either unsorted or a sorted T cell fraction (not recorded which). Receptors originate from a male donor with ankylosing spondylitis.

The genes are TRBV12-3 or TRBV12-4 and TRBJ1-4; 7 bases line up with TRBD1. The CDR3 consists of 15 residues. J was trimmed by 7 bases and V by 4 bases; bases with no gene match: 9. For the CDR3, the DNA is TGTGCCAGCAGTTCTCGAAAGGGGGCAGGTGAAAAACTGTTTTTT. Protein product: CASSSRKGAGEKLFF.

The sample holds a few counts of this clonotype. This chain links TRBV5-1 with TRBJ2-5; D may correspond to TRBD1 or TRBD2 (6 bases each). The CDR3 extends over 14 amino acids. Germline V CDR1 and CDR2: SGHRS, YFSETQ. V was pared by 4 bases and J by 5 bases, with 15 bases between. The CDR3, as DNA: TGCGCCAGCAGCGCGGGACATGGAAAGGAGACCCAGTACTTC. Translating it yields CASSAGHGKETQYF.

This clonotype has a count of ten or more. The chain joins TRBV12-3 or TRBV12-4 to TRBJ1-5; a possible D gene is TRBD1 (6 bases). Trimming took 7 bases from V and 1 from J, leaving 17 bases between them. The CDR3 has 16 residues. CDR3 region: CASTWGARRSNQPQHF. Written as DNA, the CDR3 is TGTGCCAGCACATGGGGGGCTCGGAGAAGCAATCAGCCCCAGCATTTT.

This clonotype appeared many times. This chain uses TRBV4-1 with TRBJ2-3; 15 nucleotides line up with TRBD2. V trimming: 0 bases; J trimming: 4 bases; junction bases outside the gene matches: 8. The germline CDR1 and CDR2 sequences are MGHRA and YSYEKL. The CDR3 runs 19 residues. The CDR3 sequence: CASSQEEGGLAGGSDTQYF. The CDR3 bases are TGCGCCAGCAGCCAAGAAGAGGGGGGACTAGCGGGAGGTTCAGATACGCAGTATTTT.

The V call is TRBV5-1, the J call TRBJ2-1; D may be TRBD2 (6 bases). V was shortened by 4 bases and J by 4 bases, with 15 bases between the two germline ends. The V gene's germline CDR1 is SGHRS and CDR2 YFSETQ. This CDR3 comprises 15 residues. The chain's CDR3 is CASSITSPSYNEQFF. As DNA, the CDR3 is TGCGCCAGCAGCATTACTAGCCCTTCGTACAATGAGCAGTTCTTC. Drawing the rest from reference TRBV5-1 and TRBJ2-1, the complete variable domain is KAGVTQTPRYLIKTRGQQVTLSCSPISGHRSVSWYQQTPGQGLQFLFEYFSETQRNKGNFPGRFSGRQFSNSRSEMNVSTLELGDSALYLCASSITSPSYNEQFFGPGTRLTVL.

The chain recombines TRBV7-9 with TRBJ2-5; D gene unclear. This CDR3 contains 13 residues. The V gene lost 6 bases and the J gene lost 4 bases, with 12 bases spanning the gap. Germline V gene sequence: CDR1 SEHNR, CDR2 FQNEAQ (reference sequence). The CDR3 coding sequence is TGTGCCAGCAGACTACCTTCAGGAGAGACCCAGTACTTC. Encoded protein: CASRLPSGETQYF.

V gene TRBV7-2 combines with J gene TRBJ1-2; a weak D match, TRBD1 (5 bases). Germline V gene sequence: CDR1 SGHTA, CDR2 FQGNSA. The V gene lost 1 base and the J gene lost 8 bases, with 14 bases spanning the gap. The CDR3 has 14 residues. CDR3 in DNA: TGTGCCAGCAGCTTAGTCGGGGCGCAAGGGGGCTACACCTTC. It encodes CASSLVGAQGGYTF. Supplemented by reference TRBV7-2 and TRBJ1-2, the full variable domain reads GAGVSQSPSNKVTEKGKDVELRCDPISGHTALYWYRQSLGQGLEFLIYFQGNSAPDKSGLPSDRFSAERTGGSVSTLTIQRTQQEDSAVYLCASSLVGAQGGYTFGSGTRLTVV.

The chain joins TRBV20-1 to TRBJ2-2; tentative D call: TRBD2 (5 bases). The germline CDR1 and CDR2 sequences are DFQATT and SNEGSKA (reference sequence). Trimming took off 3 bases at V and 6 bases at J, with 8 bases between the two ends. This CDR3 has 12 residues. The chain's CDR3 is CSASRGPGELFF. The DNA for the CDR3 is TGCAGTGCTAGCCGAGGGCCCGGGGAGCTGTTTTTT.